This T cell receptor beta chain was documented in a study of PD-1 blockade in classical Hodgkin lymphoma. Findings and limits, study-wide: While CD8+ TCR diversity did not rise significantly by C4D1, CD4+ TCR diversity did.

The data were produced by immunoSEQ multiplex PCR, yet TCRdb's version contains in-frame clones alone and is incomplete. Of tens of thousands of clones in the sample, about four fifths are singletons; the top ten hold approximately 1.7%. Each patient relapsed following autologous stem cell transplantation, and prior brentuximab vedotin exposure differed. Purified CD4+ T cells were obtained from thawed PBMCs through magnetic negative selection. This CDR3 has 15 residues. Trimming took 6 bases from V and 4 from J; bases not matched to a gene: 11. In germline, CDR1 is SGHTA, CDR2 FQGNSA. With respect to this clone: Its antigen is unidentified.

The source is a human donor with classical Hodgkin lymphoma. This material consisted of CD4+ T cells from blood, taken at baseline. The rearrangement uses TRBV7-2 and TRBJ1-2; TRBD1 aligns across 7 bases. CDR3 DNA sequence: TGTGCCAGCAGATTGACAGGGTTAGAAGGCTATGGCTACACCTTC. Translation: CASRLTGLEGYGYTF. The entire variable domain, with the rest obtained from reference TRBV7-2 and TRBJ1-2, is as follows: GAGVSQSPSNKVTEKGKDVELRCDPISGHTALYWYRQSLGQGLEFLIYFQGNSAPDKSGLPSDRFSAERTGGSVSTLTIQRTQQEDSAVYLCASRLTGLEGYGYTFGSGTRLTVV.